This TCR beta chain was sequenced during a study of T cells in Graves' hyperthyroidism and ophthalmopathy. Regions amplified from RNA transcripts were the TCR beta CDR3 regions. First-round RT-PCR with HTBI primers amplified the TCR CDR3 region. TCRdb ran MiXCR on the multiplex PCR reads and lists one entry per CDR3 protein. This sample has nearly 600,000 distinct CDR3 sequences, with approximately 15% found just once. A Clinical Activity Score of at least 3, a NOSPECS grade of at least 4 and a duration under 3 months were recorded in the ophthalmopathy patients. Sequenced sample: blood. This sequence was found in a woman in her late teens or twenties with Graves' ophthalmopathy.

The CDR3 DNA sequence: TGTGCCAGTAAGCCTTTGAACACCGGGGAGCTGTTTTTT. This gives the protein CASKPLNTGELFF. V is TRBV19 and J is TRBJ2-2; D is unclear. The CDR3 runs to 13 residues. With 7 bases removed from V and 1 base from J, the gap between germline ends came to 7 bases. Per germline, CDR1 LNHDA and CDR2 SQIVND (reference sequence). The variable domain in full, with the rest retrieved from reference TRBV19 and TRBJ2-2, is DGGITQSPKYLFRKEGQNVTLSCEQNLNHDAMYWYRQDPGQGLRLIYYSQIVNDFQKGDIAEGYSVSREKKESFPLTVTSAQKNPTAFYLCASKPLNTGELFFGEGSRLTVL.